This T cell receptor beta chain stems from a study of OX40 agonist ivuxolimab in advanced cancers. Turning to this clone: Antigen unknown.

Study-wide results and limits: In CD8+ T cells, expanded clones were on average more numerous than in CD4+.

Sampling of blood occurred at baseline, cycle 4 day 1, and cycle 7 day 1. Profiled with immunoSEQ multiplex PCR; TCRdb holds only in-frame clones, not every one. The sample holds approximately 63,000 clones, 70% to 80% seen once. The clonotype comes from an adult with an advanced solid tumor such as melanoma, head and neck, liver or kidney cancer. The source material was CD4+ or CD8+ T cells sorted from blood, sampled in a trial of the OX40 agonist ivuxolimab.

The CDR3 sequence: CASSQEVTDTQYF. CDR3 in DNA: TGTGCCAGCAGCCAAGAGGTTACAGATACGCAGTATTTT. V is TRBV11-1 and J is TRBJ2-3; no firm D call. Between the trimmed V and J ends, which lost 5 bases and 3 bases, there was a span of 9 bases. Germline loops: CDR1 SGHAT, CDR2 FQDESV (reference sequence). The CDR3 sequence is 13 residues long.